One T cell receptor beta chain is described in this entry. There is no known antigen for this receptor. No much larger clonotype is one base removed from it; base qualities were not supplied. The sample is drawn from a study of long-term antiretroviral therapy in people with HIV (dated 2022 in TCRdb). A note on the overall study: The earliest samples were collected approximately a decade before the 2015 WHO recommendation for immediate ART, a period when ART was typically delayed until CD4 counts fell. This retrospective serial study examined whether starting ART and sustained HIV suppression were associated with changes in the composition and diversity of the TRB repertoire in peripheral blood. A total of about 180 cryopreserved PBMC samples were contributed to the cohort by 30 adults with confirmed HIV infection, with samples collected serially over a mean of approximately six years (range 1-12). Of the approximately 32 participants with HIV, 10 to 11 were female. No cross-contamination during QIAcube processing turned up in test extractions that ran a monoclonal T-cell line alongside 25 to 35 polyclonal samples. Overall study results and their limits: Because cell numbers in pre-ART samples were limited, unsorted PBMC were profiled instead of sorted CD4+ and CD8+ T cells. The samples were dated from the mid-2000s to the late 2010s, and the ART regimens that were used may be less effective than current ART regimens. Owing to limited PBMC availability, only the TCR beta chain was sequenced, without alpha chain pairing. Inferences about post-ART repertoire changes are limited because no data were available on ART adherence, viral resistance or therapy changes. A significant increase in TRB diversity was found to be associated with ART initiation, although TRB diversity was observed to remain significantly below that of transplant donor controls even after long-term ART. Compared with controls, HIV repertoires had narrower CDR3 length ranges, and the network structure pointed to an antigen-experienced repertoire that shifted only slightly toward naive after ART. Expanded TRB clones identified before ART initiation dominated the repertoire at all time points, although this dominance fluctuated and declined in many PLHIV after ART.

The immunoSEQ hsTCRB v3.0 assay was used at survey level resolution to sequence the TRB variable region. The targeted TRB sequencing depth was about 40,000-55,000 T-cell genomes per sample. Pooled TRB libraries were sequenced on an Illumina MiSeq with a v3 150-cycle kit. From the authors' description of their analysis: Repertoire analysis was run in R within a reproducible Nextflow workflow that covered QC, data transformation and analysis. LymphoSeq2, an R package for exploring AIRR-Seq data, was used to implement the custom analyses. After excluding a handful of samples that yielded fewer than 5000 total TRB sequences, some 190 HIV repertoires remained for analysis. Among the roughly 190 retained HIV repertoires, approximately 57 were collected before ART initiation and fewer than 150 were collected after ART initiation. Repertoires were downsampled to 5000 TRB nucleotide sequences, with summary statistics averaged over 100 downsampling iterations. Only TRB sequences with CDR3 regions of at least seven amino acids were retained for analysis. Two measures captured diversity: a Shannon entropy-derived clonality score and the Gini coefficient. Repertoire networks linked the top 5000 CDR3 amino acid sequences whenever two sequences differed by an edit distance of one. For TRB CDR3 amino acid sequences, GLIPH2 was used to predict antigen specificity groups and MHC restriction. CDR3 amino acid sequences were matched against VDJdb and McPAS-TCR to flag known CMV, EBV, HIV or tissue antigen associations. Pre-ART, post-ART and control groups were compared with Wilcoxon signed-rank tests and Holm-Bonferroni correction. The source is immuneACCESS, and TCRdb retained only in-frame sequences with V and J called. Part of the clones is not carried over; for the studies checked, unresolved V genes explain less than half of this, and the remainder is unexplained. The DNA was the basis for D and trimming; V, J and clone size are from that table. Recorded for this sample are some 15,000 clones; roughly 80% of them occurred a single time. The leading ten clones occupy roughly 8.8% of the sample.

Inclusion was restricted to participants for whom at least one PBMC sample before ART initiation and at least two post-ART samples were available. Treatment was received in the United States of America by all participants with HIV. Before DNA extraction, cryopreserved samples of roughly 1-10 million PBMC were thawed and washed. At the time of the earliest PBMC sample for each participant with HIV, ages ranged from 23 to 54 years. PBMC samples were contributed by each participant from 1-4 timepoints before ART initiation and 2-8 timepoints after ART initiation, with a median of 7 samples. Serial HIV viral load, CD4+ T-cell count, ART history and demographic data were obtained for every participant. Genomic DNA was extracted from unsorted PBMC with a Qiagen kit on a QIAcube, with processing performed in batches of 12 samples. There are 13 amino acids in the CDR3, from cysteine to phenylalanine inclusive. Only the CDR3 DNA is retained, 39 bases long and in frame from the first base. According to the germline V gene (reference sequence), CDR1 reads SEHNR and CDR2 reads FQNEAQ. The V end loses 3 bases and the J end loses 0 bases, and a stretch of 5 bases separates them.

The specimen was unsorted PBMCs, collected 0.1 years after starting antiretroviral therapy. The chain is assembled from TRBV7-9 and TRBJ1-1; no D gene is confidently identified. The source is a man aged 18-30 years with HIV. Here is the DNA: TGTGCCAGCAGCTTCCAAGTGAACACTGAAGCTTTCTTT. This codes for CASSFQVNTEAFF.